This note documents a single T cell receptor beta chain sequence. Some clones are missing from TCRdb's copy, which holds only in-frame ones; the method was immunoSEQ multiplex PCR. The profile covers 55,000 to 70,000 clones, with around nine tenths appearing a single time and approximately 0.93% taken by the ten largest. This entry is derived from a study of blood T cell repertoires in COVID-19. Overall study context: The United States, Italy and Spain provided the acute and convalescent COVID-19 samples. The analysed material was cDNA or gDNA that came from T cells, B-cell-depleted T cells, or PBMCs.

The V end was cut by 4 bases, the J end by 0 bases, with 13 bases between. Germline V lookup: CDR1 SNHLY, CDR2 FYNNEI. The CDR3 sequence is 17 residues long. This clonotype originated in a man in his sixties or seventies with acute or convalescent COVID-19. This chain links TRBV2 with TRBJ1-6; D is possibly TRBD1 (5 bases). Material for sequencing was peripheral blood. The CDR3 DNA reads TGTGCCAGCAGTGTGACAGACCTGAGCTCCTATAATTCACCCCTCCACTTT. This translates into CASSVTDLSSYNSPLHF.